Below are 22 T cell receptor beta chains sequenced from a single sample in a study of OX40 agonist ivuxolimab in advanced cancers. Assay used: immunoSEQ multiplex PCR; TCRdb lists only in-frame clones, some missing. Of 35,000 to 45,000 clones listed, about 89% were seen once; the top ten hold roughly 30%. Material: CD4+ or CD8+ T cells sorted from blood, obtained in a trial of the OX40 agonist ivuxolimab. All receptors come from an adult with an advanced solid tumor such as melanoma, head and neck, liver or kidney cancer.

V gene TRBV9 combines with J gene TRBJ2-7; 7 bases are a match to TRBD1. Losses at the gene ends were 4 bases for V and 0 bases for J; bases not matched to a gene: 7. CDR3 length: 15 amino acids. Germline V gene lookup returns CDR1 SGDLS and CDR2 YYNGEE. In DNA form, the CDR3 reads TGTGCCAGCAGCACTGCAGGGGGTTTCTCCTACGAGCAGTACTTC. Translated, it gives CASSTAGGFSYEQYF.

The chain combines TRBV4-3 with TRBJ2-7; 10 positions agree with TRBD1. With V trimmed by 4 bases and J by 2 bases, 5 bases remained unmatched. The CDR3 is made up of 15 amino acids. Germline assignment: CDR1 LGHNA and CDR2 YSLEER. Written as DNA, the CDR3 is TGCGCCAGCAGCCCCGAGGACAGGGGGACCTACGAGCAGTACTTC. Its protein product is CASSPEDRGTYEQYF.

The V call is TRBV29-1, the J call TRBJ2-1; D gene uncertain. V was cut by 4 bases and J by 8 bases, with 15 bases left in between. CDR3 size: 13 residues. Germline CDR1 reads SQVTM; CDR2 reads ANQGSEA. The CDR3 DNA follows: TGCAGCGTTGGTTATCCTCGGCCGGATGAGCAGTTCTTC. Its protein product is CSVGYPRPDEQFF.

The chain links TRBV6-4 to TRBJ2-1; TRBD2 matches 7 bases. The junction had 2 bases not matched to a gene; V was cut back by 0 bases and J by 3 bases. Germline-derived CDR1 and CDR2 are MRHNA and SNTAGT. The CDR3 loop spans 15 amino acids. CDR3 coding DNA: TGTGCCAGCAGTGACTCGTCTAGCGGCTACAATGAGCAGTTCTTC. As protein: CASSDSSSGYNEQFF.

This clone is a singleton in its sample. In DNA form, the CDR3 reads TGCGCCAGCAGCCAAGACAGAACAGAGCAGTTCTTC. This gives the protein CASSQDRTEQFF. The rearrangement uses TRBV4-3 and TRBJ2-1, with unresolved D. CDR1 is LGHNA, CDR2 YSLEER, per germline. Trimming shortened V by 0 bases and J by 10 bases, and 7 bases separated the two germline ends. The CDR3 sequence is 12 residues long.

The rearrangement joins TRBV6-5 to TRBJ2-7; D gene unclear. The germline V gene encodes CDR1 MNHEY and CDR2 SVGAGI. Trimming shortened V by 4 bases and J by 6 bases, and 10 bases separated the two germline ends. There are 12 residues in the CDR3. Here the CDR3 DNA reads TGTGCCAGCAGTTCCGTATCGCTCGAGCAGTACTTC. The encoded protein is CASSSVSLEQYF.

This chain links TRBV19 with TRBJ1-1; possible D gene TRBD1, 5 bases. From germline, CDR1 is LNHDA and CDR2 SQIVND (reference sequence). The germline V and J ends were trimmed by 5 bases and 1 base, with 14 bases remaining between them. CDR3 length: 15 residues. CDR3 bases: TGTGCCAGTAGTCTTTCGGGGGGGTCGAACACTGAAGCTTTCTTT. Amino acid sequence: CASSLSGGSNTEAFF.

In regard to this clone: One junction end does not reproduce the germline sequence, and a read error may be involved. V is TRBV7-7 and J is TRBJ2-7; D unclear. The germline CDR1 and CDR2 sequences are SSHAT and FNYEAQ (reference sequence). CDR3 size: 14 residues. In DNA form, the CDR3 reads TGTGCTAGCAGCTTAAGATCAGGCGCCTACGAGCAGTACTTC. Encoded protein: CASSLRSGAYEQYF.

V is TRBV7-9 and J is TRBJ1-5; D remains ambiguous. The V gene's germline CDR1 is SEHNR and CDR2 FQNEAQ (reference sequence). This CDR3 has 12 amino acids. V dropped 5 bases and J dropped 4 bases, with 6 bases sitting between them. CDR3 coding DNA: TGTGCCAGCAGCCCGGGGAATCAGCCCCAGCATTTT. The encoded protein is CASSPGNQPQHF.

A single count supports this clone. The CDR3 region is CASSGQGSGEQYF. The CDR3 nucleotides read TGCGCCAGCAGCGGACAGGGATCTGGCGAGCAGTACTTC. This rearrangement joins TRBV5-1 to TRBJ2-7, with 8 bases lining up with TRBD1. V lost 4 bases, J lost 6 bases, and 6 bases stayed unmatched. CDR3 length equals 13 residues. Germline assignment: CDR1 SGHRS and CDR2 YFSETQ.

The chain links TRBV30 to TRBJ1-2; D is undetermined. Germline V CDR1 and CDR2: GTSNPN, SVGIG (reference sequence). The CDR3 consists of 12 residues. The V end was cut by 4 bases, the J end by 1 base, with 7 bases between. The CDR3 loop is CAWIDNNYGYTF. The CDR3 DNA reads TGTGCCTGGATAGACAATAACTATGGCTACACCTTC.

The chain combines TRBV5-6 with TRBJ2-6; no definite D call. The CDR3 covers 17 residues. Trimming stripped 0 bases from V and 3 bases from J, with 13 bases between. CDR1 and CDR2 (germline): SGHDT, YYEEEE. The CDR3, as DNA: TGTGCCAGCAGCTTGGACATTTCCCGCCTTGGGGCCAACGTCCTGACTTTC. It encodes CASSLDISRLGANVLTF. The full variable domain, rest sourced from reference TRBV5-6 and TRBJ2-6, is DAGVTQSPTHLIKTRGQQVTLRCSPKSGHDTVSWYQQALGQGPQFIFQYYEEEERQRGNFPDRFSGHQFPNYSSELNVNALLLGDSALYLCASSLDISRLGANVLTFGAGSRLTVL.

The chain joins TRBV7-9 to TRBJ1-1; the match to TRBD1 covers 7 bases. Germline CDR1 reads SEHNR; CDR2 reads FQNEAQ (reference sequence). The CDR3 covers 15 residues. V gave up 5 bases and J gave up 1 base; unmatched junction bases: 7. Written as DNA, the CDR3 is TGTGCCAGCAGCCGTCAACAGGGGAGGAACACTGAAGCTTTCTTT. This encodes CASSRQQGRNTEAFF.

This chain uses TRBV27 with TRBJ1-2; D is unresolved. CDR1 and CDR2 (germline): MNHEY, SMNVEV (reference sequence). Deletions cut 2 bases from V and 1 base from J, with 5 bases between. The CDR3 length is 13 residues. For the CDR3, the DNA is TGTGCCAGCAGTTTAAAGAATAACTATGGCTACACCTTC. Protein product: CASSLKNNYGYTF.

This chain connects TRBV5-5 to TRBJ2-3; no reliable D call. Looked up from germline, CDR1 is SGHKS and CDR2 is YYEKEE (reference sequence). The germline V and J ends were trimmed by 2 bases and 0 bases, with 16 bases remaining between them. The CDR3 is 17 residues long. Here the CDR3 DNA reads TGTGCCAGCAGCTTACGCTGGCCCTCCGGAAGCACAGATACGCAGTATTTT. Its protein is CASSLRWPSGSTDTQYF.

The chain couples TRBV27 to TRBJ2-1; possibly TRBD2 for D (5 bases). With 4 bases removed from V and 0 bases from J, the gap between germline ends came to 10 bases. This CDR3 has 15 amino acids. Per germline, CDR1 MNHEY and CDR2 SMNVEV (reference sequence). Here the CDR3 DNA reads TGTGCCAGCAGTTCGGATGGGAGCTCCTACAATGAGCAGTTCTTC. This encodes CASSSDGSSYNEQFF.

CDR3 sequence reads: CASSPEGGLASYEQYF. CDR3 coding DNA: TGTGCCAGCAGCCCCGAGGGAGGACTAGCGTCGTACGAGCAGTACTTC. The chain employs TRBV7-3 and TRBJ2-7; TRBD2 aligns across 9 bases. The CDR3 sequence is 16 residues long. V trimming: 5 bases; J trimming: 4 bases; junction bases outside the gene matches: 12. Per germline, CDR1 SGHTA and CDR2 FQGTGA.

This clone was recorded once. The chain joins TRBV25-1 to TRBJ1-2; no clear D gene. The CDR3 has 11 residues. Germline loops: CDR1 MGHDK, CDR2 SYGVNS. Trimming pared 11 bases from V and 3 bases from J, leaving 10 bases between. The CDR3 sequence is CASEDYYGYTF. Here the CDR3 DNA reads TGTGCCTCAGAGGATTACTATGGCTACACCTTC.

J is TRBJ2-2 and V is TRBV28; 10 bases match TRBD2. The V segment lost 5 bases and the J segment 4 bases; nucleotides outside the gene matches: 16. Germline CDR1 MDHEN, CDR2 SYDVKM. The length of the CDR3 is 19 residues. This chain's CDR3 is CASSQGAASGRWSTGELFF. Here the CDR3 DNA reads TGTGCCAGCAGTCAGGGGGCGGCTAGCGGGAGATGGTCCACCGGGGAGCTGTTTTTT.

V gene TRBV11-2 combines with J gene TRBJ2-7; no clear D. Germline CDR1 SGHAT, CDR2 FQNNGV. The CDR3 runs 13 residues. With 3 bases removed from V and 1 base from J, the gap between germline ends came to 7 bases. The CDR3 DNA is TGTGCCAGCAGCTTCGGCACTTCCTACGAGCAGTACTTC. This sequence encodes CASSFGTSYEQYF. Complete variable domain (other parts from reference TRBV11-2 and TRBJ2-7): EAGVAQSPRYKIIEKRQSVAFWCNPISGHATLYWYQQILGQGPKLLIQFQNNGVVDDSQLPKDRFSAERLKGVDSTLKIQPAKLEDSAVYLCASSFGTSYEQYFGPGTRLTVT.

The rearrangement links TRBV2 to TRBJ1-1; maybe TRBD1 (5 bases). V lost 3 bases and J 11 bases, leaving 13 bases between the germline ends. The CDR3 sequence is 12 residues long. The V gene's germline CDR1 is SNHLY and CDR2 FYNNEI. The CDR3 sequence: CASSEIIGGAFF. As DNA, the CDR3 is TGTGCCAGCAGTGAGATTATCGGGGGGGCTTTCTTT.

This clone occurred once. This chain links TRBV27 with TRBJ1-1; D gene ambiguous. The CDR3 has 15 residues. The germline gives CDR1 MNHEY, CDR2 SMNVEV (reference sequence). With 2 bases removed from V and 2 bases from J, the gap between germline ends came to 12 bases. In DNA form, the CDR3 reads TGTGCCAGCAGTTTAGTCCTTGACGGTAACACTGAAGCTTTCTTT. It encodes CASSLVLDGNTEAFF.